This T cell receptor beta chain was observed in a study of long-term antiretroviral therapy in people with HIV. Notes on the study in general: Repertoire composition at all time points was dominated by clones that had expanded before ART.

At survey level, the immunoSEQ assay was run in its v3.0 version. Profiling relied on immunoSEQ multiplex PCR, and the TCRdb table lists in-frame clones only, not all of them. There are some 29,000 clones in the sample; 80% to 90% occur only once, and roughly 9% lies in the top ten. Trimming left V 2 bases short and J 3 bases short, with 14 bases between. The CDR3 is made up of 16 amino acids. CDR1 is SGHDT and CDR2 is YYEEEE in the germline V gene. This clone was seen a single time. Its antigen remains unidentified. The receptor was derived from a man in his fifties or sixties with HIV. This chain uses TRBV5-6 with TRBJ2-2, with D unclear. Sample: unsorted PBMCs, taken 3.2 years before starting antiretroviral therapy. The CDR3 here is CASSFGFAGYTGELFF. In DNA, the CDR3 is TGTGCCAGCAGCTTTGGATTTGCCGGGTACACCGGGGAGCTGTTTTTT.